The source of this TCR beta chain is a study of cytomegalovirus exposure and HLA in healthy donors. At the level of the study: Earlier work reported approximately 110 million unique TCR beta sequences from approximately 180 million T cells.

Study-wide results and limits: For TCR beta chains, V- and J-gene trimming was later linked to a missense DCLRE1C variant. Some segments of the V type, notably TRBV6-2 and TRBV6-3, were excluded as indistinguishable. Based on reports, TCR beta sequences accurately predicted HLA-A and HLA-B alleles for most subjects.

Concerning this clone: Its cognate antigen is unknown.

Trimming took 0 bases from V and 4 from J; bases not matched to a gene: 2. Germline CDR1 SGHRS, CDR2 YFSETQ. The CDR3 runs to 15 residues. Primers: 60 Vbeta forward and 13 Jbeta reverse. This table comes from immunoSEQ multiplex PCR, and its TCRdb copy is limited to in-frame clones, with some not included. The sample has roughly 200,000 clones; 70% to 80% are singletons. Sequenced material: PBMCs. The genes are TRBV5-1 and TRBJ2-3; 10 nucleotides agree with TRBD1. The receptor's source is a woman in her fifties or sixties in good health and CMV-seropositive. The CDR3 region is CASSLAGTGADTQYF. The CDR3 DNA reads TGCGCCAGCAGCTTGGCCGGGACAGGGGCAGATACGCAGTATTTT.